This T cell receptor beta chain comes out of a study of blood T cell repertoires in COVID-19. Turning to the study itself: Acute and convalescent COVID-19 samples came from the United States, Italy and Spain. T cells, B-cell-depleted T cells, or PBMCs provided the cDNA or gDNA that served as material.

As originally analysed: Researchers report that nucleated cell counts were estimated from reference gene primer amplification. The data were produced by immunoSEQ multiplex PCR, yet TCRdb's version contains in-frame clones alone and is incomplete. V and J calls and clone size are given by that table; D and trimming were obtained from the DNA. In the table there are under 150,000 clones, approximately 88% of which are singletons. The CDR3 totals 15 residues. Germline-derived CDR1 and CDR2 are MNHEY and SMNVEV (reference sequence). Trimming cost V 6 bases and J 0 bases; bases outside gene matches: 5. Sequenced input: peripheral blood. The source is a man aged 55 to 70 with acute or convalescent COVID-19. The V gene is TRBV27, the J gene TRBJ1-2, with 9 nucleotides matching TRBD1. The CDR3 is CASRRTGAPNYGYTF. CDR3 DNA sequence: TGTGCCAGCAGACGGACAGGGGCCCCTAACTATGGCTACACCTTC.